This entry is about one TCR beta chain. No antigen is known for it. These data come from a study of graft-versus-host responses after intestinal transplantation. V lost 6 bases and J 7 bases, leaving 13 bases between the germline ends. This CDR3 has 14 amino acids. Germline CDR1 MRHNA, CDR2 SNTAGT. Findings of the study overall: The authors found GvH clones in recipient marrow, some appearing first in ileum or blood.

Clones were read by immunoSEQ multiplex PCR, and TCRdb kept only the in-frame ones, dropping some. The sample contains approximately 130,000 clones, more than 80% of which appear only once. This receptor was taken from a human donor who received an intestinal transplant. J is TRBJ1-6 and V is TRBV6-4, with D maybe TRBD1 (6 bases). The sequenced sample was unstimulated CD4+ T cells sorted from spleen or lymph node cells, obtained before intestinal transplant. The CDR3: CASRGGQLNSPLHF. CDR3 DNA: TGTGCCAGCAGGGGTGGACAGCTCAATTCACCCCTCCACTTT.